This is a list of T cell receptor beta chains from one sample in a study of OX40 agonist ivuxolimab in advanced cancers. The table came from immunoSEQ multiplex PCR; TCRdb's copy has only in-frame clones and leaves some out. The table includes roughly 65,000 clones, approximately 93% detected once. Sequenced material: CD4+ or CD8+ T cells sorted from blood, taken in a trial of the OX40 agonist ivuxolimab. These TCRs come from an adult with an advanced solid tumor such as melanoma, head and neck, liver or kidney cancer. CDR3s include the opening cysteine and the closing phenylalanine or tryptophan. The D gene is left open where the match is weak. For some rows the clone size is stated as once, few or many, or as a class when expanded; others skip it.

TRBJ2-1	TRBV2	13	TRBD2	-	TGTGCCAGCCCGGGACTAGCAGGCAATGAGCAGTTCTTC	CASPGLAGNEQFF
TRBJ2-2	TRBV4-1	16	-	-	TGCGCCAGCAGCCTGCAGGTGCAGTTCAACACCGGGGAGCTGTTTTTT	CASSLQVQFNTGELFF
TRBJ2-3	TRBV18	13	TRBD2	-	TGTGCCAGCTTAGCGGGACGCACAGATACGCAGTATTTT	CASLAGRTDTQYF
TRBJ1-4	TRBV25-1	17	-	-	TGTGCCAGCAGTGAATTTAGGACGGGTGCAACTAATGAAAAACTGTTTTTT	CASSEFRTGATNEKLFF
TRBJ1-1	TRBV6-1	19	-	-	TGTGCCAGCAGTGAAGCGCCTCCCGTTGGGGCTGGGGGGAACACTGAAGCTTTCTTT	CASSEAPPVGAGGNTEAFF
TRBJ2-2	TRBV19	14	-	-	TGTGCCAGTAGTATAGACGGGTGGACCGGGGAGCTGTTTTTT	CASSIDGWTGELFF
TRBJ1-2	TRBV6-5	15	-	-	TGTGCCAGCAGTCCGGTCGGACAGAGTAACTATGGCTACACCTTC	CASSPVGQSNYGYTF
TRBJ2-2	TRBV19	14	-	few	TGTGCCAGTAGTTCGACCCCGGGAGCCGGGGAGCTGTTTTTT	CASSSTPGAGELFF
TRBJ2-7	TRBV28	12	-	once	TGTGCCAGCAGTTTGTATACCTACGAGCAGTACTTC	CASSLYTYEQYF
TRBJ2-2	TRBV19	15	-	-	TGTGCCAGTAGTCGTAGCGGAGCGAACACCGGGGAGCTGTTTTTT	CASSRSGANTGELFF
TRBJ2-7	TRBV27	16	-	-	TGTGCCAGCAGACGGGCCGGGGGGACAGGCTACTACGAGCAGTACTTC	CASRRAGGTGYYEQYF
TRBJ1-1	TRBV6-5	15	TRBD1	once	TGTGCCAGCACCCCCAGGGGGGGAGTGAACACTGAAGCTTTCTTT	CASTPRGGVNTEAFF
TRBJ2-1	TRBV12-2	16	-	-	TGTGCAAGTCGCTCGACCCCTGGAATTGTAGACAATGAGCAGTTCTTC	CASRSTPGIVDNEQFF
TRBJ1-1	TRBV5-8	15	TRBD1	-	TGTGCCAGCAGCAACGAGGGACAGCGGGGTACTGAAGCTTTCTTT	CASSNEGQRGTEAFF
TRBJ2-3	TRBV7-8	13	-	-	TGTGCCAGCGCCCTCGGGACAATTCATACGCAGTATTTT	CASALGTIHTQYF
TRBJ2-1	TRBV13	14	TRBD1	-	TGTGCCAGCAGAAGACAGGGCGCCTACAATGAGCAGTTCTTC	CASRRQGAYNEQFF
TRBJ2-7	TRBV5-1	15	TRBD2	-	TGCGCCAGCAGCTTGGTGACTAGCGGGTATTACGAGCAGTACTTC	CASSLVTSGYYEQYF
TRBJ2-7	TRBV4-1	15	TRBD2	-	TGCGCCAGCAGCCAATCGCGGGAGACCGTATACGAGCAGTACTTC	CASSQSRETVYEQYF
TRBJ2-7	TRBV28	16	TRBD1	few	TGTGCCAGCAGTTACCCCTTCCTGACAGGGAACCTCGAGCAGTACTTC	CASSYPFLTGNLEQYF
TRBJ2-7	TRBV6-1	14	TRBD1	-	TGTGCCAGCACTAGGACAGGGGGTGATTACGAGCAGTACTTC	CASTRTGGDYEQYF
TRBJ2-6	TRBV19	14	TRBD1	-	TGTGCCAGTAGTACGGACAGGGGGCCCCGCGTCCTGACTTTC	CASSTDRGPRVLTF
TRBJ2-1	TRBV28	15	TRBD2	-	TGTGCCAGCAGCGCAGGGACTAGCGGGAACAATGAGCAGTTCTTC	CASSAGTSGNNEQFF
TRBJ2-5	TRBV15	16	TRBD2	-	TGTGCCACCACCGGGGAGGGGCGGCCTTCGGTAGAGACCCAGTACTTC	CATTGEGRPSVETQYF
TRBJ1-5	TRBV9	16	-	-	TGTGCCAGCAGCGTAGGAATTGGGGCTAGCAATCAGCCCCAGCATTTT	CASSVGIGASNQPQHF
TRBJ2-7	TRBV27	14	TRBD1	-	TGTGCCAGCGGTTTGGGACAGGGGAACTACGAGCAGTACTTC	CASGLGQGNYEQYF
TRBJ1-1	TRBV7-9	13	-	-	TGTGCCAGCAGTCCCAGGGGCGACACTGAAGCTTTCTTT	CASSPRGDTEAFF
TRBJ2-1	TRBV2	15	TRBD2	-	TGTGCCAGCAGTGGAGCGGGAGGCCCGCCCAATGAGCAGTTCTTC	CASSGAGGPPNEQFF
TRBJ2-5	TRBV2	15	TRBD1	few	TGTGCCAGCAGTGAAGTGAGAGGGGGCAGCGAGACCCAGTACTTC	CASSEVRGGSETQYF
TRBJ2-1	TRBV18	13	TRBD2	-	TGTGCCAGCTCACAACGGGGGGGCGATGAGCAGTTCTTC	CASSQRGGDEQFF
TRBJ2-2	TRBV19	16	-	-	TGTGCCAGTAGTGTCCGGAGCGGTAGAAGCACCGGGGAGCTGTTTTTT	CASSVRSGRSTGELFF
TRBJ1-5	TRBV2	15	-	-	TGTGCCAGCAGTCCGGACAGTTTCGGCAATCAGCCCCAGCATTTT	CASSPDSFGNQPQHF
TRBJ1-1	TRBV19	14	-	few	TGTGCCAGTATGGCTCTTCTTGGCACCACTGAAGCTTTCTTT	CASMALLGTTEAFF
TRBJ1-1	TRBV28	12	-	-	TGTGCCAGCACAGGGGACAACACTGAAGCTTTCTTT	CASTGDNTEAFF
TRBJ2-6	TRBV14	15	-	-	TGTGCCAGCAGCCAACGGGGCTCTGGGGCCAACGTCCTGACTTTC	CASSQRGSGANVLTF
TRBJ1-1	TRBV4-1	13	-	few	TGCGCCAGCAGCCAAGAAGTTGCTACTGAAGCTTTCTTT	CASSQEVATEAFF
TRBJ2-5	TRBV5-6	13	-	-	TGTGCCAGCAGCTTGAGCGTTCAAGAGACCCAGTACTTC	CASSLSVQETQYF
TRBJ2-7	TRBV28	14	-	-	TGTGCCAGCAGTAACACCCTCGGGACCTACGAGCAGTACTTC	CASSNTLGTYEQYF
TRBJ2-1	TRBV13	15	TRBD2	-	TGTGCCAGCAGGCCTGGACTAGCGGCATACAATGAGCAGTTCTTC	CASRPGLAAYNEQFF
TRBJ2-1	TRBV28	19	TRBD1	-	TGTGCCAGCAGTTATACTTATCTTCCGGGACAGGGGGCGTCCAATGAGCAGTTCTTC	CASSYTYLPGQGASNEQFF
TRBJ1-5	TRBV19	21	-	-	TGTGCCAGTAGTATAGATTTATCGGTAACAGAGTCTAATTATAGCAATCAGCCCCAGCATTTT	CASSIDLSVTESNYSNQPQHF
TRBJ2-1	TRBV28	18	TRBD2	-	TGTGCCAGCAGTCCAAGAGTCAGCGGGAGGGCCACGGGGAATGAGCAGTTCTTC	CASSPRVSGRATGNEQFF
TRBJ2-3	TRBV13	16	TRBD2	-	TGTGCCAGCAGCAGTGGGACTAGCGGGAGCACAGATACGCAGTATTTT	CASSSGTSGSTDTQYF
TRBJ2-2	TRBV4-1	17	TRBD2	-	TGCGCCAGCAGCCTCGGGACTAGCGGGAGCGGGACCGGGGAGCTGTTTTTT	CASSLGTSGSGTGELFF
TRBJ2-5	TRBV19	13	TRBD1	-	TGTGCCAGTAGCAACACAGGGGCCGAGACCCAGTACTTC	CASSNTGAETQYF
TRBJ2-5	TRBV19	15	TRBD2	-	TGTGCCAGTAGTATAGACCGTAGCGGGGCCCGGGCCCAGTACTTC	CASSIDRSGARAQYF
TRBJ2-1	TRBV7-9	17	TRBD1	-	TGTGCCAGCAGCCGCGAATCCCCGGGACAGGTCATAGGTGAGCAGTTCTTC	CASSRESPGQVIGEQFF
TRBJ1-2	TRBV10-2	14	-	-	TGCGCCAGCAGTGAGTCGGGTGCTCACTATGGCTACACCTTC	CASSESGAHYGYTF